This T cell receptor (beta chain) was recorded in a study of T cells in localized non-small cell lung cancer. CDR1 and CDR2 (germline): KGHSY, FQNENV. The ends were cut back, 0 bases at V and 5 bases at J, with 7 bases in the middle. CDR3 length: 13 residues. The data were produced by immunoSEQ multiplex PCR, yet TCRdb's version contains in-frame clones alone and is incomplete. The sample records 35,000 to 40,000 clones, around nine tenths being singletons. The sequence derives from a female donor older than 55 with stage I lung adenocarcinoma. Sequencing was performed on peripheral blood, taken before any cancer treatment. V usage is TRBV16 and J usage is TRBJ1-1; D is unclear. Written as DNA, the CDR3 is TGTGCCAGCAGCCAATCCTTGGCAACTGAAGCTTTCTTT. Residues: CASSQSLATEAFF.